This entry lists 18 T cell receptor beta chains sequenced from one sample in a study of CD8 T cells in Susac syndrome. The RNA, roughly 0.45 to 1 ug, was put through reverse transcription using random hexamers. TCRdb re-called the immunoSEQ multiplex PCR reads through MiXCR, storing one row per CDR3 protein. The sample has some 150,000 distinct CDR3 sequences, approximately 94% seen once. The specimen was CD4+ T cells from PBMCs. The receptors here all came from a human donor with Susac syndrome.

The genes are TRBV20-1 and TRBJ2-1; 13 positions match TRBD2. The CDR3 extends over 15 amino acids. CDR1 is DFQATT and CDR2 is SNEGSKA in the germline V gene (reference sequence). With 5 bases clipped from V and 7 bases from J, the junction kept 8 bases outside the gene matches. The CDR3 DNA sequence: TGCAGTGCTCGGGGGACTAGCGGGAAGATGAATGAGCAGTTCTTC. This translates into CSARGTSGKMNEQFF.

The chain recombines TRBV9 with TRBJ1-6, with D possibly being TRBD1 (6 bases). The CDR3 loop spans 15 amino acids. The germline V and J ends were trimmed by 0 bases and 6 bases, with 10 bases remaining between them. Germline CDR1 is SGDLS and CDR2 is YYNGEE. The CDR3 protein is CASSVDQGINSPLHF. CDR3 coding DNA: TGTGCCAGCAGCGTAGATCAGGGGATTAATTCACCCCTCCACTTT.

J is TRBJ2-5 and V is TRBV21-1; the table's TRBD1 call for D was not verified on the DNA. TRBV21-1 is labeled a pseudogene. The CDR3 is 14 amino acids. The CDR3 sequence: CASSTRTVKETQYF. The CDR3 nucleotides read TGTGCCAGCAGCACCCGGACAGTAAAAGAGACCCAGTACTTC.

The V call is TRBV20-1, the J call TRBJ2-7, with D unclear. V was clipped by 5 bases and J by 2 bases, with 16 bases between them. CDR3 length: 14 amino acids. The germline CDR1 and CDR2 sequences are DFQATT and SNEGSKA (reference sequence). This chain's CDR3 is CSALAPSSTYEQYF. The CDR3 DNA follows: TGCAGTGCTCTCGCCCCAAGCAGTACCTACGAGCAGTACTTC.

J is TRBJ2-7 and V is TRBV29-1, with a possible D match to TRBD2 (6 bases). V was shortened by 4 bases and J by 3 bases, with 10 bases between the two germline ends. Germline V gene data show CDR1 as SQVTM and CDR2 as ANQGSEA. The CDR3 extends over 12 amino acids. The CDR3, as DNA: TGCAGCGTTGCGGAGGGGTACTACGAGCAGTACTTC. It yields the protein CSVAEGYYEQYF.

CDR3 nucleotides: TGTGCCACCAGTGATTTAGGCAGCAGAGGAGCTTTCTTT. Its protein product is CATSDLGSRGAFF. The chain links TRBV24-1 to TRBJ1-1, with D uncertain. Germline V gene sequence: CDR1 KGHDR, CDR2 SFDVKD. This CDR3 contains 13 residues. V was shortened by 1 base and J by 10 bases, with 12 bases between the two germline ends.

The chain couples TRBV5-6 to TRBJ2-7, with 8 positions matching TRBD1. Germline values: CDR1 SGHDT, CDR2 YYEEEE. The V gene end was trimmed by 4 bases and the J gene end by 6 bases; junction bases not matched to a gene: 12. This CDR3 is 15 amino acids long. The chain's CDR3 is CASSLGQGARGEQYF. CDR3 nucleotides: TGTGCCAGCAGCCTCGGGCAGGGGGCGCGAGGCGAGCAGTACTTC.

The chain links TRBV20-1 to TRBJ2-7; possibly TRBD1 for D (6 bases). This CDR3 spans 12 amino acids. Germline CDR1 is DFQATT and CDR2 is SNEGSKA (reference sequence). With 6 bases removed from V and 4 bases from J, the gap between germline ends came to 13 bases. The CDR3 reads CSATTGTYEQYF. In nucleotides, the CDR3 is TGCAGTGCAACAACCGGGACATACGAGCAGTACTTC.

This clonotype was seen only once. The rearrangement uses TRBV12-3 or TRBV12-4 and TRBJ2-7; D is tentatively TRBD1 or TRBD2 (5 bases each). The V gene lost 7 bases and the J gene lost 7 bases, with 20 bases spanning the gap. The CDR3 is 14 residues long. The CDR3 region has the DNA TGTGCCAGCAACACCCGGGACGGTTCAGGGGAGCAGTACTTC. Amino acids: CASNTRDGSGEQYF.

The rearrangement joins TRBV13 to TRBJ2-3; TRBD2 matches 7 bases. CDR1 and CDR2 (germline): PRHDT, FYEKMQ (reference sequence). The CDR3 loop spans 15 amino acids. V lost 4 bases and J lost 14; bases outside the gene matches: 18. This chain's CDR3 is CASSSKPGLLSDWYF. Written as DNA, the CDR3 is TGTGCCAGCAGCTCCAAACCGGGACTACTATCCGATTGGTATTTT.

The chain recombines TRBV30 with TRBJ1-1; the D is unclear. This CDR3 region has 13 residues. The V gene lost 3 bases and the J gene lost 2 bases, with 10 bases spanning the gap. Per the germline V gene, CDR1 is GTSNPN and CDR2 is SVGIG (reference sequence). The CDR3 here is CAWSYVLNTEAFF. The CDR3 DNA reads TGTGCCTGGAGCTATGTCCTCAACACTGAAGCTTTCTTT.

V and J are TRBV2 and TRBJ1-2; D is possibly TRBD1 (5 bases). V lost 6 bases to trimming and J lost 8 bases, with 13 bases between them. The V gene's germline CDR1 is SNHLY and CDR2 FYNNEI. The CDR3 spans 12 residues. CDR3: CASRQMEGGYTF. The CDR3 DNA reads TGTGCCAGCAGGCAGATGGAGGGGGGCTACACCTTC.

This chain uses TRBV10-3 with TRBJ2-3, with TRBD2 matching 10 bases. Germline CDR1 and CDR2: ENHRY and SYGVKD. The CDR3 contains 14 residues. V shed 5 bases and J 1 base; nucleotides not matched to a gene: 0. CDR3: CAISLAGGTDTQYF. CDR3 nucleotides: TGTGCCATCAGTCTAGCGGGGGGCACAGATACGCAGTATTTT.

The chain combines TRBV20-1 with TRBJ1-2; maybe TRBD1 (5 bases). The CDR3 is 15 residues long. Deletions cut 0 bases from V and 6 bases from J, with 17 bases between. Germline loops: CDR1 DFQATT, CDR2 SNEGSKA (reference sequence). Here the CDR3 reads CSARDTASGTNGYTF. CDR3 nucleotides: TGCAGTGCTAGAGATACAGCGTCCGGGACGAATGGCTACACCTTC.

CDR3 nucleotide sequence: TGTGCCAGCAGCGGGACTAGCTTATACGTCCTGACTTTC. It is translated as CASSGTSLYVLTF. This chain links TRBV27 with TRBJ2-6; 9 nucleotides align to TRBD2. Germline loops: CDR1 MNHEY, CDR2 SMNVEV (reference sequence). The CDR3 covers 13 residues. V dropped 6 bases and J dropped 11; count of bases not matched to a gene: 5.

The V and J genes are TRBV9 and TRBJ2-1, with 10 nucleotides matching TRBD2. The J segment lost 8 bases and the V segment lost 2 bases, leaving 7 bases of the junction unmatched. Per germline, CDR1 SGDLS and CDR2 YYNGEE. The CDR3 has 15 residues. CDR3 DNA sequence: TGTGCCAGCAGCGTTTTCCCTAGCGGGAGTGATGAGCAGTTCTTC. It specifies CASSVFPSGSDEQFF.

The DNA for the CDR3 is TGTGCCAGCAGTTTCGGACTGCGGTGGGGCTACACCTTC. Translating gives CASSFGLRWGYTF. The chain carries TRBV6-2 or TRBV6-3 and TRBJ1-2; D call uncertain. CDR1 and CDR2 (germline): MNHEY, SVGEGT. The CDR3 totals 13 residues. Trimming removed 4 bases from V and 8 bases from J, with 14 bases in between.

The chain uses TRBV18 and TRBJ1-5; possible D gene TRBD1, 5 bases. The germline V gene encodes CDR1 KGHSH and CDR2 LQKENI. Trimming removed 3 bases from V and 0 bases from J, with 12 bases in between. The CDR3 has 16 amino acids. CDR3 bases: TGTGCCAGCTCACCGTCTGGAGGGACTAGCAATCAGCCCCAGCATTTT. Protein sequence: CASSPSGGTSNQPQHF.